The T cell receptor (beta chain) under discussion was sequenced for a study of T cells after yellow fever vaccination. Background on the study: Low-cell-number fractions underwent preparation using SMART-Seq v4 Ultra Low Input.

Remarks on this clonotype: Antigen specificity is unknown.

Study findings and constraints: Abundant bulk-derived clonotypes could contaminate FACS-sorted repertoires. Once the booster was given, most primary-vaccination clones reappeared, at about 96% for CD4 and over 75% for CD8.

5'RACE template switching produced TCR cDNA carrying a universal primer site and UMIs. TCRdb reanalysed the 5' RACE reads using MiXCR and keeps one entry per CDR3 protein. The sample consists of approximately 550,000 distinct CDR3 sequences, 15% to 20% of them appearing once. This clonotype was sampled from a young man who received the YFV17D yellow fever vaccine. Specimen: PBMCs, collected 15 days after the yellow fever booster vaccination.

The CDR3 reads CASSPAFTSDEQYF. CDR3 DNA: TGCGCCAGCAGCCCGGCCTTTACTAGCGACGAGCAGTACTTC. This chain joins TRBV5-1 and TRBJ2-7; TRBD2 aligns across 7 bases. Germline V CDR1 and CDR2: SGHRS, YFSETQ. Trimming at V came to 4 bases and at J to 5 bases, leaving 9 bases not matched to a gene. The CDR3 consists of 14 residues.